The 23 T cell receptor beta chains in this list originate from one sample, sequenced in a study of CD8+ T cells in alopecia areata. Extracted RNA was reverse transcribed into cDNA, the sequencing template. Assay used: immunoSEQ multiplex PCR; TCRdb lists only in-frame clones, some missing. This table has about 150,000 clones, 45% to 60% appearing once. The sample taken for sequencing was CD4+ T cells sorted from blood. Receptor source: a human donor in good health.

The chain employs TRBV4-1 and TRBJ2-7, with 7 positions matching TRBD2. The CDR3 consists of 15 residues. With V trimmed by 4 bases and J by 3 bases, 9 bases remained unmatched. In germline, CDR1 is MGHRA, CDR2 YSYEKL. CDR3 nucleotides: TGCGCCAGCAGCCTAGGCGGGAGTTTGGTCTACGAGCAGTACTTC. Translating it yields CASSLGGSLVYEQYF.

This chain connects TRBV7-2 to TRBJ2-1; TRBD1 or TRBD2 may be the D gene (5 bases each). CDR1 and CDR2 (germline): SGHTA, FQGNSA. The V gene lost 4 bases and the J gene lost 4 bases, with 14 bases spanning the gap. This CDR3 has 15 residues. CDR3 sequence reads: CASSSPWGPYNEQFF. The CDR3 DNA reads TGTGCCAGCAGCTCCCCGTGGGGACCTTACAATGAGCAGTTCTTC.

This clone was counted only a few times. The V gene is TRBV7-9, the J gene TRBJ2-1, with D uncertain. The length of the CDR3 is 12 residues. Trimming left V 7 bases short and J 9 bases short, with 13 bases between. CDR1 is SEHNR, CDR2 FQNEAQ, per germline (reference sequence). Written as DNA, the CDR3 is TGTGCCAGCACCCCTGTAATGCTTGAGCAGTTCTTC. It is translated as CASTPVMLEQFF. The variable domain in full, completed from reference TRBV7-9 and TRBJ2-1, reads DTGVSQNPRHKITKRGQNVTFRCDPISEHNRLYWYRQTLGQGPEFLTYFQNEAQLEKSRLLSDRFSAERPKGSFSTLEIQRTEQGDSAMYLCASTPVMLEQFFGPGTRLTVL.

The chain has TRBV29-1 and TRBJ2-7; possibly TRBD1 for D (5 bases). The ends were cut back, 6 bases at V and 7 bases at J, with 16 bases in the middle. CDR1 SQVTM and CDR2 ANQGSEA come from the germline V gene. The length of the CDR3 is 12 residues. In nucleotides, the CDR3 is TGCAGCGTCAGCAGGGATCTACGGGAGCAGTACTTC. Translating it yields CSVSRDLREQYF.

This rearrangement joins TRBV5-6 to TRBJ2-2; D remains ambiguous. The CDR3 is 11 residues long. The germline V gene encodes CDR1 SGHDT and CDR2 YYEEEE. V was pared by 2 bases and J by 8 bases, with 4 bases between. CDR3 loop: CASSLRGELFF. In DNA form, the CDR3 reads TGTGCCAGCAGCTTACGGGGGGAGCTGTTTTTT.

The table lists this clone with a few counts. The V call is TRBV10-3, the J call TRBJ2-1; TRBD1 is a possible D gene (7 bases). V was shortened by 6 bases and J by 4 bases, with 13 bases between the two germline ends. There are 14 residues in the CDR3. CDR1 is ENHRY, CDR2 SYGVKD, per germline. The CDR3 DNA sequence: TGTGCCATCAGGCAGGGGGGATCGTACAATGAGCAGTTCTTC. Amino acids: CAIRQGGSYNEQFF.

The chain carries TRBV25-1 and TRBJ2-1; 9 bases are a match to TRBD2. V shed 2 bases and J 7 bases; nucleotides not matched to a gene: 0. The CDR3 covers 13 residues. Germline CDR1 and CDR2: MGHDK and SYGVNS. CDR3 bases: TGTGCCAGCAGTGAACTAGCGGGGAATGAGCAGTTCTTC. Translation gives CASSELAGNEQFF.

The table lists this clone with a few counts. The V call is TRBV29-1, the J call TRBJ2-1, with TRBD2 identical over 8 bases. In germline, CDR1 is SQVTM, CDR2 ANQGSEA. V shed 6 bases and J 5 bases; nucleotides not matched to a gene: 12. This CDR3 is 15 amino acids long. CDR3 in amino acids: CSVPAGGRPHNEQFF. DNA for the CDR3: TGCAGCGTCCCGGCGGGCGGGAGGCCCCACAATGAGCAGTTCTTC.

V usage is TRBV2 and J usage is TRBJ2-3; D gene unclear. Germline loops: CDR1 SNHLY, CDR2 FYNNEI. The V end was cut by 6 bases, the J end by 6 bases, with 13 bases between. The length of the CDR3 is 13 residues. In DNA form, the CDR3 reads TGTGCCAGCAGGCCCCCCGGGCGGGATACGCAGTATTTT. Protein sequence: CASRPPGRDTQYF.

The chain couples TRBV6-5 to TRBJ2-3; D is undetermined. The germline CDR1 and CDR2 sequences are MNHEY and SVGAGI. This CDR3 region has 13 residues. The germline V and J ends were trimmed by 5 bases and 3 bases, with 9 bases remaining between them. This CDR3 reads CASSLQGTDTQYF. DNA of the CDR3: TGTGCCAGCAGTCTCCAAGGGACAGATACGCAGTATTTT.

This clone has more than one count but fewer than ten. The chain has TRBV7-3 and TRBJ2-2; TRBD1 agrees at 9 bases. CDR3 length equals 15 residues. CDR1 and CDR2 from the germline V gene are SGHTA and FQGTGA. V dropped 0 bases and J dropped 4; count of bases not matched to a gene: 0. This CDR3 reads CASSLTTGGTGELFF. The CDR3 nucleotides read TGTGCCAGCAGCTTAACGACAGGGGGCACCGGGGAGCTGTTTTTT.

This clone has only one observation. The genes are TRBV30 and TRBJ2-1, with 13 bases fitting TRBD2. CDR1 and CDR2 from the germline V gene are GTSNPN and SVGIG (reference sequence). The trim removed 1 base at V and 6 bases at J, leaving 12 bases unmatched. CDR3 length: 18 amino acids. CDR3 coding DNA: TGTGCCTGGAGTGGACTAGCGGGGGGTCCGGCACGGAGCAATGAGCAGTTCTTC. Translating it yields CAWSGLAGGPARSNEQFF.

This clone appeared a few times. The genes are TRBV29-1 and TRBJ1-2; 9 bases line up with TRBD1. V shed 6 bases and J 7 bases; nucleotides not matched to a gene: 6. Germline CDR1 is SQVTM and CDR2 is ANQGSEA. There are 12 residues in the CDR3. CDR3 DNA: TGCAGCGTGGACAGGGGCTCGGGTGGCTACACCTTC. It specifies CSVDRGSGGYTF.

This clone was detected only a few times. This chain joins TRBV7-9 and TRBJ2-1; 8 bases agree with TRBD2. Germline V gives CDR1 SEHNR, CDR2 FQNEAQ (reference sequence). The trim removed 6 bases at V and 6 bases at J, leaving 4 bases unmatched. The CDR3 loop spans 13 amino acids. DNA for the CDR3: TGTGCCAGCAGTAAGCGGGAGTGCAATGAGCAGTTCTTC. It encodes CASSKRECNEQFF. The whole variable domain, filled in from reference TRBV7-9 and TRBJ2-1, reads DTGVSQNPRHKITKRGQNVTFRCDPISEHNRLYWYRQTLGQGPEFLTYFQNEAQLEKSRLLSDRFSAERPKGSFSTLEIQRTEQGDSAMYLCASSKRECNEQFFGPGTRLTVL.

This clone was observed a few times. This rearrangement joins TRBV2 to TRBJ2-3; D not certain. The CDR3 spans 13 residues. CDR1 and CDR2 (germline): SNHLY, FYNNEI. Between the trimmed V and J ends, which lost 10 bases and 0 bases, there was a span of 11 bases. This CDR3 is CATTRRSTDTQYF. CDR3 coding DNA: TGTGCCACCACCAGGCGAAGCACAGATACGCAGTATTTT.

Only a few counts were recorded for this clone. The chain employs TRBV7-9 and TRBJ2-6; 9 nucleotides agree with TRBD1. Germline V gene lookup returns CDR1 SEHNR and CDR2 FQNEAQ (reference sequence). The CDR3 consists of 19 residues. Trimming took 4 bases from V and 0 from J; bases not matched to a gene: 10. CDR3 bases: TGTGCCAGCAGCTACGAGAAGACAGGGGGTTACTCTGGGGCCAACGTCCTGACTTTC. This gives the protein CASSYEKTGGYSGANVLTF. The whole variable domain, remainder taken from reference TRBV7-9 and TRBJ2-6, is DTGVSQNPRHKITKRGQNVTFRCDPISEHNRLYWYRQTLGQGPEFLTYFQNEAQLEKSRLLSDRFSAERPKGSFSTLEIQRTEQGDSAMYLCASSYEKTGGYSGANVLTFGAGSRLTVL.

The CDR3 sequence is CSARDRGRDNEQFF. The CDR3 DNA follows: TGCAGCGCCAGGGACAGGGGGCGCGACAATGAGCAGTTCTTC. The chain employs TRBV29-1 and TRBJ2-1; 12 positions match TRBD1. Germline V gene data show CDR1 as SQVTM and CDR2 as ANQGSEA. The CDR3 is 14 amino acids. The V segment lost 7 bases and the J segment 5 bases; nucleotides outside the gene matches: 6.

This chain uses TRBV10-3 with TRBJ2-3, with 8 bases matching TRBD1. Germline V CDR1 and CDR2: ENHRY, SYGVKD. With V trimmed by 2 bases and J by 0 bases, 1 base remained unmatched. There are 15 residues in the CDR3. CDR3 coding DNA: TGTGCCATCAGTGAGGGGGACAGGAGCACAGATACGCAGTATTTT. Its protein is CAISEGDRSTDTQYF.

Judged by abundance, this clone is medium-sized. The gene calls are TRBV19 and TRBJ1-5, with D uncertain. CDR3 length equals 14 residues. CDR1 is LNHDA, CDR2 SQIVND, per germline (reference sequence). Trimming removed 9 bases from V and 1 base from J, with 13 bases in between. DNA of the CDR3: TGTGCCAGCTCCGGAATGGGGAGCAATCAGCCCCAGCATTTT. This codes for CASSGMGSNQPQHF.

On this clone: One end of the junction fails to match germline, which may point to a read error. This chain uses TRBV6-5 with TRBJ2-7, with 7 bases matching TRBD2. This CDR3 region has 12 residues. Germline V gene data show CDR1 as MNHEY and CDR2 as SVGAGI. CDR3 in amino acids: CASSYPQRDLHF. The CDR3 region has the DNA TGTGCCAGCAGTTACCCTCAGCGGGACCTTCACTTC.

The chain links TRBV28 to TRBJ2-5, with D possibly matching TRBD2 (6 bases). Germline V gives CDR1 MDHEN, CDR2 SYDVKM. V was trimmed by 6 bases and J by 2 bases, leaving 16 bases between them. The CDR3 runs to 15 residues. The CDR3 DNA is TGTGCCAGCAGCGCCTACCGGGAGAGACAAGAGACCCAGTACTTC. It translates to CASSAYRERQETQYF.

The rearrangement joins TRBV10-3 to TRBJ2-7, with 11 nucleotides matching TRBD2. The CDR3 is 14 residues long. V gave up 5 bases and J gave up 4 bases; unmatched junction bases: 4. Germline V gives CDR1 ENHRY, CDR2 SYGVKD. The CDR3 protein is CAISTSGRGYEQYF. The CDR3 region has the DNA TGTGCCATCAGTACTAGCGGGAGAGGGTACGAGCAGTACTTC.

This clone showed up just a few times. This chain connects TRBV7-9 to TRBJ1-2, with 7 bases aligning to TRBD1. The trim removed 5 bases at V and 5 bases at J, leaving 8 bases unmatched. Per the germline V gene, CDR1 is SEHNR and CDR2 is FQNEAQ (reference sequence). This CDR3 contains 14 residues. This CDR3 is CASSRQGISYGYTF. Here the CDR3 DNA reads TGTGCCAGCAGCCGACAGGGTATCTCTTATGGCTACACCTTC.